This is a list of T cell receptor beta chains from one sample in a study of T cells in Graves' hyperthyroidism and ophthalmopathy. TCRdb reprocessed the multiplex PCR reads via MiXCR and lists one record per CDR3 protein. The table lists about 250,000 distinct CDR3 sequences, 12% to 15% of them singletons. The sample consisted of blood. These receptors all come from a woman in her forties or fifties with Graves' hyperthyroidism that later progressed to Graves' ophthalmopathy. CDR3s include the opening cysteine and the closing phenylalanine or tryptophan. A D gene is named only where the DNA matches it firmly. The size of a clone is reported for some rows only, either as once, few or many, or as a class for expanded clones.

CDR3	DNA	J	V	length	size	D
CASSRVANYGYTF	TGTGCCAGCAGTAGGGTAGCTAACTATGGCTACACCTTC	TRBJ1-2	TRBV6-1	13	many	NA
CASSLLAGGYNEQFF	TGTGCCAGCAGTTTACTAGCGGGGGGATACAATGAGCAGTTCTTC	TRBJ2-1	TRBV28	15	many	TRBD2
CASSPGGNDYEQYF	TGTGCCAGCAGCCCGGGGGGAAACGACTACGAGCAGTACTTC	TRBJ2-7	TRBV7-6	14	NA	TRBD2
CASSFTGLQNSPLHF	TGTGCCAGCAGTTTTACTGGACTGCAGAATTCACCCCTCCACTTT	TRBJ1-6	TRBV28	15	few	NA
CASSARLAGNTGELFF	TGTGCCAGCAGCGCCAGACTAGCAGGGAACACCGGGGAGCTGTTTTTT	TRBJ2-2	TRBV7-2	16	many	TRBD2
CASSFVGIPYEQYF	TGTGCCAGCAGTTTTGTAGGTATCCCCTACGAGCAGTACTTC	TRBJ2-7	TRBV28	14	many	NA
CASSPPLRDMPTQYF	TGTGCCAGCAGCCCTCCGTTGCGCGACATGCCTACGCAGTATTTT	TRBJ2-3	TRBV5-4	15	NA	NA
CASSDKGSGTEAFF	TGTGCCAGCAGTGACAAGGGATCGGGCACTGAAGCTTTCTTT	TRBJ1-1	TRBV6-4	14	few	NA
CASRREVPYEQYF	TGTGCCAGCCGACGGGAGGTGCCCTACGAGCAGTACTTC	TRBJ2-7	TRBV2	13	many	TRBD2
CASSSRGGSKYF	TGTGCCAGCAGCTCAAGGGGGGGCTCAAAGTACTTC	TRBJ2-5	TRBV7-8	12	many	NA